The 24 T cell receptor beta chains presented below share a single source sample, sequenced in a study of blood T cell repertoires in COVID-19. Sequenced by immunoSEQ multiplex PCR; TCRdb stores in-frame clones only, minus some. The data hold under 300,000 clones, with around 90% observed a single time. The sequenced sample was peripheral blood. These receptors were obtained from a man aged 45 to 65 with acute or convalescent COVID-19.

The CDR3 spells CASSDAGGHYGYTF. As DNA, the CDR3 is TGTGCCAGCAGTGATGCAGGGGGCCACTATGGCTACACCTTC. The genes are TRBV6-1 and TRBJ1-2, with TRBD1 matching over 8 bases. This CDR3 has 14 residues. V shed 3 bases, J shed 3 bases, and the junction held 3 bases outside the gene matches. Germline loops: CDR1 MNHNS, CDR2 SASEGT.

J is TRBJ1-1 and V is TRBV27, with a weak D call TRBD1 (5 bases). The CDR3 runs to 14 residues. The V end lost 2 bases, the J end lost 3 bases, and 10 bases lay between the germline ends. Per germline, CDR1 MNHEY and CDR2 SMNVEV (reference sequence). In DNA, the CDR3 is TGTGCCAGCAGTTTACCCGGCAGGGACACTGAAGCTTTCTTT. Encoded protein: CASSLPGRDTEAFF.

This chain connects TRBV10-2 to TRBJ2-7, with D possibly matching TRBD2 (6 bases). CDR3 size: 18 residues. V was cut by 0 bases and J by 6 bases, with 24 bases left in between. CDR1 WSHSY and CDR2 SAAADI come from the germline V gene. CDR3 loop: CASSESLRSGTLLVEQYF. The CDR3 DNA reads TGCGCCAGCAGTGAGTCGTTACGCTCCGGGACTCTCCTCGTCGAGCAGTACTTC.

The rearrangement links TRBV6-5 to TRBJ1-2; TRBD1 aligns across 11 bases. CDR1 is MNHEY and CDR2 is SVGAGI in the germline V gene. With 10 bases clipped from V and 4 bases from J, the junction kept 8 bases outside the gene matches. This CDR3 is built from 14 residues. The CDR3 spells CATTGTGGLYGYTF. Written as DNA, the CDR3 is TGTGCCACCACCGGGACAGGGGGTCTCTATGGCTACACCTTC.

The genes are TRBV2 and TRBJ1-1; a weak D match, TRBD1 (5 bases). V was clipped by 7 bases and J by 5 bases, with 14 bases between them. Germline values: CDR1 SNHLY, CDR2 FYNNEI. The CDR3 loop spans 13 amino acids. CDR3: CASTTQGGTEAFF. The DNA of the CDR3 is TGTGCCAGCACCACGCAGGGAGGGACTGAAGCTTTCTTT.

The chain joins TRBV5-1 to TRBJ2-2, with TRBD1 matching over 8 bases. Germline CDR1 reads SGHRS; CDR2 reads YFSETQ. The J segment lost 3 bases and the V segment lost 5 bases, leaving 6 bases of the junction unmatched. This CDR3 spans 15 amino acids. CDR3 in amino acids: CASRQAGGDTGELFF. The DNA of the CDR3 is TGCGCCAGCAGGCAGGCAGGGGGCGACACCGGGGAGCTGTTTTTT.

The V call is TRBV9, the J call TRBJ2-1; a possible D gene is TRBD1 (6 bases). V lost 3 bases, J lost 0 bases, and 10 bases lay in between. Germline V gene data show CDR1 as SGDLS and CDR2 as YYNGEE. This CDR3 is built from 15 residues. As DNA, the CDR3 is TGTGCCAGCAGCGCTACAGGGAGCTCCTACAATGAGCAGTTCTTC. It codes for CASSATGSSYNEQFF.

The rearrangement joins TRBV3-1 (or the pseudogene TRBV3-2) to TRBJ2-5, with 11 bases identical to TRBD1. Germline assignment: CDR1 LGHDT and CDR2 YNNKEL (reference sequence). Unmatched junction bases numbered 6, after V lost 6 bases and J lost 0 bases. The CDR3 is made up of 16 amino acids. The CDR3 bases are TGTGCCAGCAGTCTTGGACAGGGGGCTTACCAAGAGACCCAGTACTTC. Translating gives CASSLGQGAYQETQYF.

The chain has TRBV6-5 and TRBJ1-1; TRBD1 might be the D (5 bases). Germline CDR1 is MNHEY and CDR2 is SVGAGI. The length of the CDR3 is 14 residues. V shed 3 bases and J shed 3 bases, with 11 bases lying between them. The CDR3 DNA reads as TGTGCCAGCAGTTATACTTGGGGGGACACTGAAGCTTTCTTT. Amino acid sequence: CASSYTWGDTEAFF.

The rearrangement links TRBV12-5 to TRBJ1-5; no clear D gene. V was clipped by 5 bases and J by 5 bases, with 10 bases between them. CDR1 LGHNT and CDR2 FRNRAP come from the germline V gene. The CDR3 is 13 residues long. The CDR3 reads CASGEEIYQPQHF. CDR3 DNA: TGTGCTAGTGGTGAGGAAATCTATCAGCCCCAGCATTTT.

The chain uses TRBV6-5 and TRBJ1-1; D is unresolved. Trimming shortened V by 8 bases and J by 4 bases, and 14 bases separated the two germline ends. The germline gives CDR1 MNHEY, CDR2 SVGAGI. CDR3 length: 13 amino acids. CDR3 in DNA: TGTGCCAGCTTCAGGATGTTGGGCACTGAAGCTTTCTTT. This encodes CASFRMLGTEAFF.

The chain couples TRBV30 to TRBJ2-4, with TRBD1 matching 7 bases. The CDR3 loop spans 13 amino acids. V lost 3 bases to trimming and J lost 9 bases; unmatched junction nucleotides: 8. Looked up from germline, CDR1 is GTSNPN and CDR2 is SVGIG (reference sequence). CDR3 residues: CAWSARDRGIQYF. CDR3 DNA sequence: TGTGCCTGGAGCGCCCGGGACAGAGGCATTCAGTACTTC.

The CDR3 DNA is TGTGCCTGGAGGGGACAGTGGGCCCTAGGCTACACCTTC. It translates to CAWRGQWALGYTF. V usage is TRBV30 and J usage is TRBJ1-2; 7 bases line up with TRBD1. Trimming at V came to 3 bases and at J to 8 bases, leaving 9 bases not matched to a gene. Germline CDR1 GTSNPN, CDR2 SVGIG (reference sequence). This CDR3 has 13 residues.

The CDR3 DNA sequence: TGTGCCAGCAGCTTAAGACGGGTGATGAACACTGAAGCTTTCTTT. Translated: CASSLRRVMNTEAFF. This rearrangement joins TRBV7-3 to TRBJ1-1; D unresolved. The V end was cut by 1 base, the J end by 0 bases, with 9 bases between. Germline CDR1 and CDR2: SGHTA and FQGTGA. The CDR3 is 15 residues long.

The chain couples TRBV2 to TRBJ2-2, with D hard to call. V lost 4 bases to trimming and J lost 4 bases, with 10 bases between them. CDR3 size: 14 residues. Looked up from germline, CDR1 is SNHLY and CDR2 is FYNNEI. For the CDR3, the DNA is TGTGCCAGCAGTGTACAGCAGGTCACCGGGGAGCTGTTTTTT. Protein product: CASSVQQVTGELFF.

The chain has TRBV30 and TRBJ1-6, with 7 bases that match TRBD1. V was pared by 0 bases and J by 6 bases, with 5 bases of the junction left unmatched. Looked up from germline, CDR1 is GTSNPN and CDR2 is SVGIG (reference sequence). CDR3 length: 15 amino acids. CDR3 nucleotide sequence: TGTGCCTGGAGTGTAATGGCAGGGGGTAATTCACCCCTCCACTTT. Protein: CAWSVMAGGNSPLHF.

This clone was seen only a few times. The same CDR3 also results from other DNA sequences found in this sample. The chain is built from TRBV18 and TRBJ1-1; 9 bases are shared with TRBD1. Germline V gene data show CDR1 as KGHSH and CDR2 as LQKENI. V trimming: 3 bases; J trimming: 1 base; junction bases outside the gene matches: 3. The CDR3 extends over 15 amino acids. The CDR3 nucleotides are TGTGCCAGCTCACCCGCGGGACAGGGGAACACTGAAGCTTTCTTT. Translating gives CASSPAGQGNTEAFF. The whole variable domain, filled in from reference TRBV18 and TRBJ1-1, reads NAGVMQNPRHLVRRRGQEARLRCSPMKGHSHVYWYRQLPEEGLKFMVYLQKENIIDESGMPKERFSAEFPKEGPSILRIQQVVRGDSAAYFCASSPAGQGNTEAFFGQGTRLTVV.

The chain uses TRBV21-1 and TRBJ2-5; the listed D gene, TRBD1, was not tested against the DNA. TRBV21-1 is a recognized pseudogene. The CDR3 is made up of 16 amino acids. The CDR3: CASSKSQQGLQETQYF. In DNA, the CDR3 is TGTGCCAGCAGCAAATCACAACAGGGCCTCCAAGAGACCCAGTACTTC.

Only one count was recorded for this clone. The chain couples TRBV7-6 to TRBJ2-2; TRBD1 agrees at 7 bases. CDR1 and CDR2 from the germline V gene are SGHVS and FNYEAQ. Germline trimming cut 5 bases from V and 7 bases from J; bases unmatched to any gene: 4. The CDR3 spans 13 residues. The DNA for the CDR3 is TGTGCCAGCAGCGTGACAGGGTACGGGGAGCTGTTTTTT. Protein: CASSVTGYGELFF.

The table lists this clone with a count of one. V and J are TRBV7-2 and TRBJ1-1; TRBD1 is a possible D gene (5 bases). The germline gives CDR1 SGHTA, CDR2 FQGNSA. V lost 3 bases to trimming and J lost 10 bases, with 15 bases between them. This CDR3 region has 13 residues. The CDR3 sequence: CASSFAQGAIAFF. The CDR3 DNA reads as TGTGCCAGCAGCTTCGCGCAGGGCGCAATAGCTTTCTTT.

Comment on this clone: Other DNA sequences in this specimen translate into the identical CDR3. The chain uses TRBV5-1 and TRBJ1-1; the D gene is possibly TRBD1 (6 bases). The V end was cut by 4 bases, the J end by 1 base, with 8 bases between. Germline V gene data show CDR1 as SGHRS and CDR2 as YFSETQ. The CDR3 consists of 13 residues. The CDR3 spells CASSLQGNTEAFF. The CDR3 DNA reads as TGCGCCAGCAGCCTACAGGGGAACACTGAAGCTTTCTTT.

The chain joins TRBV2 to TRBJ1-4; D may be TRBD1 (5 bases). Germline-derived CDR1 and CDR2 are SNHLY and FYNNEI. The length of the CDR3 is 14 residues. Trimming took off 8 bases at V and 3 bases at J, with 13 bases between the two ends. The CDR3, as DNA: TGTGCCAGCCTCTGGGGGGGGGCTAATGAAAAACTGTTTTTT. This encodes CASLWGGANEKLFF.

This chain connects TRBV3-1 (or the pseudogene TRBV3-2) to TRBJ2-5; 7 bases fit TRBD2. V was pared by 10 bases and J by 5 bases, with 16 bases of the junction left unmatched. The CDR3 spans 15 residues. Germline assignment: CDR1 LGHDT and CDR2 YNNKEL (reference sequence). The CDR3 sequence is CATLQEGLGEETQYF. The CDR3 DNA is TGTGCCACCCTCCAGGAAGGACTAGGAGAGGAGACCCAGTACTTC.

This clone was observed once. The V call is TRBV27, the J call TRBJ2-5, with 10 positions matching TRBD2. The germline CDR1 and CDR2 sequences are MNHEY and SMNVEV (reference sequence). V dropped 2 bases and J dropped 7; count of bases not matched to a gene: 7. This CDR3 is built from 15 residues. CDR3 sequence reads: CASSLLAGAPGTQYF. In DNA form, the CDR3 reads TGTGCCAGCAGTTTACTAGCGGGGGCCCCGGGGACCCAGTACTTC.